This T cell receptor beta chain was recorded in a study of blood T cells in healthy people across ages. Ranging in age from roughly 6 to 95, the donors were healthy Caucasian individuals from Russia. PBMCs, at least 7 million per sample, were isolated. Regarding the study as a whole: Greater diversity and more naive CD4+ cells were seen in long-lived donors than in aged donors. In these data, TCR beta diversity tracked strongly with naive T cell percentage.

This clonotype has only a few counts. Its antigen is unidentified. V shed 6 bases and J shed 8 bases, with 21 bases lying between them. Germline values: CDR1 MNHEY, CDR2 SVGAGI. This CDR3 has 15 residues. A second PCR of about 7 to 11 cycles used a sample-barcoded 5' primer and a J-beta primer mix. TCRdb redid the calling of the 5' RACE reads with MiXCR, one entry per CDR3 protein. This table has 1.5 million or so distinct CDR3 sequences, 35% to 45% appearing once. The chain has TRBV6-5 and TRBJ2-3; D is possibly TRBD2 (6 bases). The sequencing sample was made of blood. This receptor was identified in a woman between 18 and 29 years old in good health. CDR3 in DNA: TGTGCCAGCAGCTCTCCCTCCGGGAGTGAGCCTACGCAGTATTTT. Its translation: CASSSPSGSEPTQYF.